Listed here are 19 T cell receptor beta chains from one sample, sequenced in a study of blood T cell repertoires in COVID-19. The table came from immunoSEQ multiplex PCR; TCRdb's copy has only in-frame clones and leaves some out. The repertoire consists of 300,000 to 350,000 clones, with approximately 82% occurring once and the leading ten covering 2.5% to 3%. Sequenced: peripheral blood. These receptors were taken from a man aged 25 to 40 with active or convalescent COVID-19.

V gene TRBV5-1 combines with J gene TRBJ1-4, with D unresolved. CDR3 length: 14 residues. Germline CDR1 and CDR2: SGHRS and YFSETQ. Trimming removed 4 bases from V and 4 bases from J, with 11 bases in between. The CDR3 nucleotides read TGCGCCAGCAGCGCGGGCTCGAGTAATGAAAAACTGTTTTTT. Translating it yields CASSAGSSNEKLFF.

This clone was detected once. The chain combines TRBV30 with TRBJ1-2; D is undetermined. Trimming left V 4 bases short and J 3 bases short, with 15 bases between. The CDR3 loop spans 14 amino acids. Germline assignment: CDR1 GTSNPN and CDR2 SVGIG (reference sequence). The DNA of the CDR3 is TGTGCCTGGAAGGAGGTGGCGATCCACTATGGCTACACCTTC. It encodes CAWKEVAIHYGYTF.

CDR3 in DNA: TGTGCCACCAGTGACCCTGCTAGGGCGGGAGACACCGGGGAGCTGTTTTTT. As protein: CATSDPARAGDTGELFF. V and J are TRBV24-1 and TRBJ2-2, with TRBD2 matching 7 bases. V lost 4 bases, J lost 3 bases, and 10 bases stayed unmatched. In germline, CDR1 is KGHDR, CDR2 SFDVKD. The CDR3 consists of 17 residues.

J is TRBJ1-3 and V is TRBV7-3; tentatively, D is TRBD1 (6 bases). The CDR3 sequence is 14 residues long. V gave up 5 bases and J gave up 2 bases, with 10 bases separating them. Germline V lookup: CDR1 SGHTA, CDR2 FQGTGA. CDR3 DNA: TGTGCCAGCAGCCCCGGACAGCCTGGAAACACCATATATTTT. Encoded protein: CASSPGQPGNTIYF.

The CDR3 sequence: CASSLQTETYEQYF. The CDR3 nucleotides are TGTGCCAGCAGCTTGCAGACGGAGACCTACGAGCAGTACTTC. The chain combines TRBV5-5 with TRBJ2-7; no reliable D call. With 1 base removed from V and 2 bases from J, the gap between germline ends came to 10 bases. The CDR3 spans 14 residues. In germline, CDR1 is SGHKS, CDR2 YYEKEE (reference sequence).

The chain is built from TRBV7-2 and TRBJ2-3, with D perhaps matching TRBD2 (5 bases). Germline CDR1 reads SGHTA; CDR2 reads FQGNSA. CDR3 length: 15 amino acids. V lost 2 bases and J lost 0, with 9 bases in between. CDR3 sequence reads: CASSLRTGSTDTQYF. The CDR3, as DNA: TGTGCCAGCAGCTTACGGACGGGGAGCACAGATACGCAGTATTTT.

The chain couples TRBV5-6 to TRBJ2-2; the D is unclear. V was cut by 2 bases and J by 9 bases, with 14 bases left in between. CDR3 size: 14 residues. The germline CDR1 and CDR2 sequences are SGHDT and YYEEEE. CDR3 sequence reads: CASSFRLLARELFF. CDR3 DNA: TGTGCCAGCAGCTTTCGACTTTTGGCGCGGGAGCTGTTTTTT.

The CDR3: CASTSRTGYNSPLHF. The CDR3 region has the DNA TGTGCCAGCACCAGCCGGACAGGGTATAATTCACCCCTCCACTTT. This chain uses TRBV11-3 with TRBJ1-6, with TRBD1 matching 8 bases. This CDR3 has 15 residues. The germline gives CDR1 SGHNT, CDR2 YENEEA. V shed 7 bases, J shed 4 bases, and the junction held 6 bases outside the gene matches. Combining the CDR3 with reference TRBV11-3 and TRBJ1-6 gives the whole variable domain EAGVVQSPRYKIIEKKQPVAFWCNPISGHNTLYWYLQNLGQGPELLIRYENEEAVDDSQLPKDRFSAERLKGVDSTLKIQPAELGDSAVYLCASTSRTGYNSPLHFGNGTRLTVT.

The chain has TRBV7-9 and TRBJ2-2; no clear D gene. CDR3 length: 17 amino acids. The germline gives CDR1 SEHNR, CDR2 FQNEAQ (reference sequence). Trimming shortened V by 4 bases and J by 1 base, and 16 bases separated the two germline ends. This CDR3 is CASSSLPRPRNTGELFF. The CDR3 DNA follows: TGTGCCAGCAGCTCTTTGCCGAGGCCGCGGAACACCGGGGAGCTGTTTTTT.

V usage is TRBV4-2 and J usage is TRBJ2-4, with TRBD2 identical over 12 bases. This CDR3 spans 21 amino acids. Germline V gene lookup returns CDR1 LGHNA and CDR2 YNFKEQ. V lost 1 base and J lost 0; bases outside the gene matches: 13. DNA for the CDR3: TGTGCCAGCAGCCAAGGTTTAATAGGACTAGCGGGATCTACAGCCAAAAACATTCAGTACTTC. It is translated as CASSQGLIGLAGSTAKNIQYF.

The rearrangement uses TRBV5-7 and TRBJ1-1, with unresolved D. TRBV5-7 is identified as an open reading frame with a role that is uncertain. The CDR3 is made up of 15 amino acids. V shed 1 base and J shed 0 bases, with 10 bases lying between them. The CDR3 is CASSLPYIVNTEAFF. CDR3 in DNA: TGTGCCAGCAGCTTGCCCTATATAGTGAACACTGAAGCTTTCTTT.

CDR3 sequence: CASSGSGGAGWTDTQYF. The CDR3 DNA reads TGTGCCAGCAGCGGTAGCGGGGGGGCCGGGTGGACAGATACGCAGTATTTT. The V and J genes are TRBV9 and TRBJ2-3; 11 bases align to TRBD2. The J segment lost 3 bases and the V segment lost 3 bases, leaving 9 bases of the junction unmatched. This CDR3 spans 17 amino acids. Germline V gene data show CDR1 as SGDLS and CDR2 as YYNGEE.

The chain couples TRBV2 to TRBJ2-2; 9 nucleotides agree with TRBD1. With V trimmed by 3 bases and J by 6 bases, 5 bases remained unmatched. Germline CDR1 is SNHLY and CDR2 is FYNNEI. The CDR3 extends over 15 amino acids. The CDR3: CASSEDRGWPGELFF. The CDR3 region has the DNA TGTGCCAGCAGTGAGGACAGGGGTTGGCCCGGGGAGCTGTTTTTT.

Here the CDR3 reads CASSTSTATEAFF. DNA for the CDR3: TGTGCCAGCAGTACCTCGACTGCCACTGAAGCTTTCTTT. The chain links TRBV5-8 to TRBJ1-1; D gene unclear. In germline, CDR1 is SGHTS, CDR2 YDEGEE. The CDR3 sequence is 13 residues long. The V gene lost 5 bases and the J gene lost 4 bases, with 12 bases spanning the gap.

This sequence joins TRBV11-3 and TRBJ2-5, with D unclear. Trimming took off 1 base at V and 5 bases at J, with 11 bases between the two ends. This CDR3 spans 14 amino acids. The germline V gene has CDR1 SGHNT and CDR2 YENEEA. Written as DNA, the CDR3 is TGTGCCAGCAGCTTAGCGGTGAACGCGGAGACCCAGTACTTC. Its translation is CASSLAVNAETQYF.

This clone has only one observation. The genes are TRBV7-2 and TRBJ1-1, with 10 bases lining up with TRBD1. The CDR3 spans 15 residues. Germline V CDR1 and CDR2: SGHTA, FQGNSA. Trimming cost V 5 bases and J 2 bases; bases outside gene matches: 5. The CDR3 sequence is CASSPDRGRNTEAFF. Here the CDR3 DNA reads TGTGCCAGCAGCCCAGACAGGGGGCGAAACACTGAAGCTTTCTTT. The full variable domain, its missing parts supplied by reference TRBV7-2 and TRBJ1-1, is GAGVSQSPSNKVTEKGKDVELRCDPISGHTALYWYRQSLGQGLEFLIYFQGNSAPDKSGLPSDRFSAERTGGSVSTLTIQRTQQEDSAVYLCASSPDRGRNTEAFFGQGTRLTVV.

The chain is built from TRBV3-1 (or the pseudogene TRBV3-2) and TRBJ1-1; maybe TRBD1 (6 bases). Germline V gene lookup returns CDR1 LGHDT and CDR2 YNNKEL (reference sequence). This CDR3 comprises 14 residues. The V end was cut by 2 bases, the J end by 5 bases, with 12 bases between. This CDR3 is CASSQTTGRTEAFF. The CDR3 region has the DNA TGTGCCAGCAGCCAAACGACAGGACGGACTGAAGCTTTCTTT.

The chain uses TRBV4-2 and TRBJ2-5, with D tentatively TRBD2 (7 bases). Trimming left V 4 bases short and J 1 base short, with 25 bases between. The germline gives CDR1 LGHNA, CDR2 YNFKEQ. This CDR3 region has 19 residues. Here the CDR3 DNA reads TGTGCCAGCAGCCGACCCGCGGGGGAGACAGGACTCCTCCAAGAGACCCAGTACTTC. This encodes CASSRPAGETGLLQETQYF.

The chain has TRBV6-6 and TRBJ2-3; possibly TRBD2 for D (7 bases). CDR1 and CDR2 (germline): MNHNY, SVGAGI (reference sequence). The CDR3 is made up of 14 amino acids. The V gene lost 4 bases and the J gene lost 4 bases, with 12 bases spanning the gap. Here the CDR3 DNA reads TGTGCCAGCAGTTCGGGGGGCCTCGCAGATACGCAGTATTTT. Its translation is CASSSGGLADTQYF.